This record concerns one T cell receptor beta chain sequence. Its antigen is not identified. The CDR3 runs to 15 residues. Germline CDR1 reads SGHRS; CDR2 reads YFSETQ. The V gene lost 0 bases and the J gene lost 5 bases, with 12 bases spanning the gap. This sample is part of a study of T cell responses to AZD1222 COVID-19 vaccine. Produced via immunoSEQ multiplex PCR; TCRdb's table is partial and in-frame only. The data show roughly 60,000 clones, roughly 90% seen once. General study results and limits: Dominant CD4 TCR responses targeted spike regions 160-218 and 743-854. Baseline serology detected seropositivity in only six or seven AZD1222 recipients.

This chain links TRBV5-1 with TRBJ2-1; perhaps TRBD2 as D (7 bases). This receptor was identified in an adult in good health. The specimen was peripheral blood, collected on day 0 of AZD1222 vaccination. CDR3 coding DNA: TGCGCCAGCAGCTTGGAGGGGGGGCCCCACAATGAGCAGTTCTTC. Translated: CASSLEGGPHNEQFF.